These 30 T cell receptor beta chains originate from one sample sequenced in a study of identical twins. TCRdb redid the calling of the 5' RACE reads with MiXCR, one entry per CDR3 protein. In the table there are about 200,000 distinct CDR3 sequences, about 16% of which are singletons. These data also featured in a second study, about T cells expressing NK-cell markers.

The sample comprised CD8+ T cells sorted from blood. Source of these receptors: a woman aged 18-29 years in good health.

This clonotype was seen a few times. V gene TRBV20-1 combines with J gene TRBJ2-5, with D perhaps being TRBD1 or TRBD2 (5 bases each). Trimming stripped 0 bases from V and 10 bases from J, with 15 bases between. Germline CDR1 DFQATT, CDR2 SNEGSKA (reference sequence). The CDR3 has 13 residues. The CDR3 here is CSARDRDLFFQYF. The CDR3 coding sequence is TGCAGTGCTAGAGATCGGGACCTCTTTTTCCAGTACTTC.

In the case of this clonotype: Its ends do not fully match the called genes, so a read error is possible. The rearrangement links TRBV4-3 to TRBJ1-1; D not resolved. Germline CDR1 is LGHNA and CDR2 is YSLEER. The CDR3 has 14 residues. Here the CDR3 DNA reads TGCGCCAGCAGGCAAGAGGGAGGAAACACTGAAGCTTTCTTT. It encodes CASRQEGGNTEAFF.

The genes are TRBV5-1 and TRBJ2-7; D not certain. CDR3 size: 11 residues. V was trimmed by 8 bases and J by 3 bases, leaving 9 bases between them. The germline gives CDR1 SGHRS, CDR2 YFSETQ. CDR3 sequence (DNA): TGCGCCAGTCTGCTCAGCTACGAGCAGTACTTC. It yields the protein CASLLSYEQYF.

This clonotype was seen a few times. The V and J genes are TRBV27 and TRBJ2-1; 9 nucleotides line up with TRBD2. Looked up from germline, CDR1 is MNHEY and CDR2 is SMNVEV (reference sequence). Trimming removed 5 bases from V and 8 bases from J; junction bases left unmatched: 13. The CDR3 extends over 16 amino acids. CDR3 sequence reads: CASSTSGTSTVDEQFF. The CDR3 region has the DNA TGTGCCAGCAGTACCTCCGGGACTAGCACCGTAGATGAGCAGTTCTTC.

This clonotype showed up just a few times. The chain is built from TRBV6-2 or TRBV6-3 and TRBJ1-5; no firm D call. Between the trimmed V and J ends, which lost 7 bases and 4 bases, there was a span of 20 bases. The V gene's germline CDR1 is MNHEY and CDR2 SVGEGT. There are 16 residues in the CDR3. The CDR3 coding sequence is TGTGCCAGCACCCCGCGGACGGCCTCTTGGAATCAGCCCCAGCATTTT. The encoded protein is CASTPRTASWNQPQHF.

This clonotype has a handful of counts. The J gene is TRBJ1-1, the V gene TRBV20-1; no definite D call. CDR3 length: 13 residues. Germline CDR1 and CDR2: DFQATT and SNEGSKA (reference sequence). CDR3 sequence: CSGRSRLNTEAFF. CDR3 nucleotides: TGCAGCGGAAGGAGCAGATTGAACACTGAAGCTTTCTTT.

The rearrangement joins TRBV2 to TRBJ2-1; 11 positions agree with TRBD2. The CDR3 has 15 residues. Trimming took 6 bases from V and 3 from J; bases not matched to a gene: 4. Germline V lookup: CDR1 SNHLY, CDR2 FYNNEI. CDR3: CASRAGTSGYNEQFF. CDR3 nucleotide sequence: TGTGCCAGCAGGGCCGGGACTAGCGGCTACAATGAGCAGTTCTTC.

CDR3 nucleotide sequence: TGCAGCACTCCCCTCCGGGACAGGGAAAATGGGCGCTATGGCTACACCTTC. Translation gives CSTPLRDRENGRYGYTF. V and J are TRBV29-1 and TRBJ1-2; 9 bases are a match to TRBD1. The CDR3 has 17 residues. With V trimmed by 8 bases and J by 4 bases, 20 bases remained unmatched. Germline V gene sequence: CDR1 SQVTM, CDR2 ANQGSEA.

This clonotype was picked up a small number of times. The chain is built from TRBV5-5 and TRBJ2-2; 9 bases line up with TRBD1. The V segment lost 4 bases and the J segment 7 bases; nucleotides outside the gene matches: 11. Germline CDR1 reads SGHKS; CDR2 reads YYEKEE (reference sequence). The CDR3 length is 16 residues. The CDR3 sequence is CASSLTGGVIDGELFF. Written as DNA, the CDR3 is TGTGCCAGCAGCCTAACAGGGGGCGTTATCGACGGGGAGCTGTTTTTT.

This rearrangement joins TRBV9 to TRBJ2-1; D may be TRBD2 (6 bases). The germline V gene encodes CDR1 SGDLS and CDR2 YYNGEE. Trimming left V 0 bases short and J 4 bases short, with 11 bases between. This CDR3 is 15 amino acids long. CDR3 bases: TGTGCCAGCAGCGTAGCCAGCGGGTTTTACAATGAGCAGTTCTTC. It specifies CASSVASGFYNEQFF.

This clonotype has more than one count but fewer than ten. J is TRBJ2-7 and V is TRBV7-9; tentative D call: TRBD2 (5 bases). Germline CDR1 reads SEHNR; CDR2 reads FQNEAQ (reference sequence). The V end lost 4 bases, the J end lost 7 bases, and 23 bases lay between the germline ends. The CDR3 consists of 16 residues. CDR3 in amino acids: CASSSDSVLTGEEQYF. In DNA form, the CDR3 reads TGTGCCAGCAGCTCCGATTCGGTCCTTACCGGGGAGGAGCAGTACTTC.

A few counts support this clonotype. The rearrangement links TRBV5-1 to TRBJ2-7, with D tentatively TRBD1 or TRBD2 (5 bases each). This CDR3 contains 15 residues. Germline V gene data show CDR1 as SGHRS and CDR2 as YFSETQ. The ends were cut back, 3 bases at V and 0 bases at J, with 13 bases in the middle. CDR3 protein: CASSYRTGSSYEQYF. In DNA form, the CDR3 reads TGCGCCAGCAGCTACAGGACTGGAAGCTCCTACGAGCAGTACTTC.

At least ten counts were recorded for this clonotype. The chain recombines TRBV6-6 with TRBJ2-1; TRBD1 or TRBD2 may be the D gene (5 bases each). The length of the CDR3 is 11 residues. Trimming pared 2 bases from V and 9 bases from J, leaving 5 bases between. Per germline, CDR1 MNHNY and CDR2 SVGAGI (reference sequence). For the CDR3, the DNA is TGTGCCAGCAGTTACGGGGGTGAGCAGTTCTTC. Protein sequence: CASSYGGEQFF.

This clonotype has just a few counts. V and J are TRBV27 and TRBJ2-1; maybe TRBD2 (5 bases). Germline CDR1 and CDR2: MNHEY and SMNVEV (reference sequence). The CDR3 length is 11 residues. The V gene lost 3 bases and the J gene lost 15 bases, with 12 bases spanning the gap. CDR3 protein: CASSFGLLMFF. The CDR3, as DNA: TGTGCCAGCAGTTTTGGACTCCTGATGTTCTTC.

The chain has TRBV2 and TRBJ2-3; tentative D call: TRBD2 (5 bases). V lost 4 bases, J lost 4 bases, and 18 bases lay in between. Looked up from germline, CDR1 is SNHLY and CDR2 is FYNNEI. The CDR3 has 16 residues. The DNA of the CDR3 is TGTGCCAGCAGTGCTCCACTAGGCGGAGAAGCAGATACGCAGTATTTT. It specifies CASSAPLGGEADTQYF.

The chain combines TRBV4-3 with TRBJ2-5; D is unclear. The germline V gene encodes CDR1 LGHNA and CDR2 YSLEER. CDR3 length equals 14 residues. The V and J ends lost 0 bases and 3 bases respectively, with 8 bases between them. CDR3 in amino acids: CASSQEAWKETQYF. The CDR3 DNA reads as TGCGCCAGCAGCCAAGAGGCTTGGAAAGAGACCCAGTACTTC.

There are a few counts of this clonotype. J is TRBJ2-7 and V is TRBV12-3 or TRBV12-4; D possibly corresponds to TRBD1 (5 bases). The V gene lost 0 bases and the J gene lost 3 bases, with 15 bases spanning the gap. The CDR3 contains 16 residues. The CDR3, as DNA: TGTGCCAGCAGTTTAGCGGGGCGCCTCCCGATCTACGAGCAGTACTTC. As protein: CASSLAGRLPIYEQYF.

This chain connects TRBV9 to TRBJ1-1; D call uncertain. Germline lookup yields CDR1 SGDLS and CDR2 YYNGEE. V lost 1 base, J lost 5 bases, and 9 bases lay in between. This CDR3 spans 13 amino acids. CDR3 nucleotide sequence: TGTGCCAGCAGCGTATCCGGGAGAACTGAAGCTTTCTTT. Translating gives CASSVSGRTEAFF.

This clonotype was recorded a few times. CDR3 amino acids: CASSQDRLPNEQFF. The CDR3 coding sequence is TGCGCCAGCAGCCAAGATCGGCTCCCCAATGAGCAGTTCTTC. This sequence joins TRBV4-1 and TRBJ2-1; no clear D. V gave up 0 bases and J gave up 6 bases, with 9 bases separating them. The length of the CDR3 is 14 residues. Germline V gene sequence: CDR1 MGHRA, CDR2 YSYEKL.

The sample holds a few counts of this clonotype. The chain recombines TRBV12-3 or TRBV12-4 with TRBJ1-2; tentatively, D is TRBD1 (6 bases). Deletions cut 3 bases from V and 5 bases from J, with 10 bases between. The CDR3 is 13 amino acids. The CDR3 is CASSFGQQYGYTF. In DNA form, the CDR3 reads TGTGCCAGCAGTTTCGGACAGCAATATGGCTACACCTTC.

This clonotype occurred a few times. This chain joins TRBV5-6 and TRBJ2-1, with TRBD2 identical over 8 bases. Germline V gene lookup returns CDR1 SGHDT and CDR2 YYEEEE. The CDR3 covers 15 residues. Trimming removed 4 bases from V and 4 bases from J; junction bases left unmatched: 7. The CDR3 is CASSLGSGSYNEQFF. CDR3 sequence (DNA): TGTGCCAGCAGCCTGGGCAGCGGGAGTTACAATGAGCAGTTCTTC.

Remarks on this clonotype: One junction end disagrees with the germline gene, perhaps due to a read error. This rearrangement joins TRBV7-7 to TRBJ2-2; possibly TRBD2 for D (6 bases). Germline assignment: CDR1 SSHAT and CDR2 FNYEAQ (reference sequence). The length of the CDR3 is 16 residues. The CDR3 region is CASSLAVSAWTGELFF. The CDR3 coding sequence is TGTGCTAGCAGCTTAGCGGTCTCTGCTTGGACCGGGGAGCTGTTTTTT.

The chain joins TRBV4-2 to TRBJ2-7, with 10 bases identical to TRBD1. Trimming cost V 4 bases and J 5 bases; bases outside gene matches: 5. The CDR3 consists of 14 residues. Germline lookup yields CDR1 LGHNA and CDR2 YNFKEQ. CDR3: CASSPGTGDDEQYF. The CDR3 region has the DNA TGTGCCAGCAGCCCCGGGACAGGGGACGACGAGCAGTACTTC.

V gene TRBV7-9 combines with J gene TRBJ2-3; D is ambiguous. The CDR3 spans 13 residues. Germline values: CDR1 SEHNR, CDR2 FQNEAQ (reference sequence). Trimming pared 8 bases from V and 1 base from J, leaving 10 bases between. The CDR3 region has the DNA TGTGCCAGCTTCATGGGCCGCACAGATACGCAGTATTTT. Amino acid sequence: CASFMGRTDTQYF.

This clonotype was counted at least ten times. The genes are TRBV4-3 and TRBJ2-2; TRBD1 agrees at 7 bases. This CDR3 has 15 residues. Germline CDR1 LGHNA, CDR2 YSLEER. Germline trimming cut 2 bases from V and 6 bases from J; bases unmatched to any gene: 6. The CDR3 sequence is CASSQYTGASGELFF. CDR3 nucleotides: TGCGCCAGCAGCCAATACACAGGGGCCTCCGGGGAGCTGTTTTTT.

This sequence joins TRBV20-1 and TRBJ2-1; D is undetermined. Trimming pared 3 bases from V and 7 bases from J, leaving 7 bases between. The germline V gene encodes CDR1 DFQATT and CDR2 SNEGSKA (reference sequence). CDR3 length equals 11 residues. CDR3 sequence: CSARFSNEQFF. The CDR3, as DNA: TGCAGTGCTAGGTTCTCGAATGAGCAGTTCTTC.

In nucleotides, the CDR3 is TGCAGTGCGGAGAGGCGGGGTGGGGTGCACTCCTACGAGCAGTACTTC. Translating it yields CSAERRGGVHSYEQYF. The chain combines TRBV20-1 with TRBJ2-7; the D gene is possibly TRBD2 (6 bases). Between the trimmed V and J ends, which lost 6 bases and 0 bases, there was a span of 21 bases. The CDR3 is 16 amino acids. Per germline, CDR1 DFQATT and CDR2 SNEGSKA (reference sequence).

This clonotype was picked up many times. This rearrangement joins TRBV29-1 to TRBJ2-7; 7 nucleotides align to TRBD1. The ends lost 7 bases at V and 1 base at J; junction bases unmatched: 1. Germline V gene sequence: CDR1 SQVTM, CDR2 ANQGSEA. The CDR3 spans 11 residues. CDR3 coding DNA: TGCAGCGCCAGGGGGTCCTACGAGCAGTACTTC. Encoded protein: CSARGSYEQYF.

The gene calls are TRBV29-1 and TRBJ2-7; TRBD1 or TRBD2 may be the D gene (6 bases each). CDR3 length equals 13 residues. Germline CDR1 SQVTM, CDR2 ANQGSEA. V gave up 7 bases and J gave up 2 bases, with 15 bases separating them. CDR3: CSATGDTAYEQYF. In DNA, the CDR3 is TGCAGCGCCACGGGGGACACTGCCTACGAGCAGTACTTC.

The gene calls are TRBV10-2 and TRBJ2-3, with a weak D call TRBD2 (5 bases). Germline V gene sequence: CDR1 WSHSY, CDR2 SAAADI. V lost 0 bases and J lost 6, with 10 bases in between. The length of the CDR3 is 14 residues. CDR3 nucleotides: TGCGCCAGCAGTGAGTCTCCGGGATCCGATACGCAGTATTTT. Translation: CASSESPGSDTQYF.